Below are 21 T cell receptor beta chains sequenced from a single sample in a study of T cells in Graves' hyperthyroidism and ophthalmopathy. It was RNA transcripts that yielded the amplified TCR beta CDR3 regions. The TCR CDR3 was amplified in a first-round RT-PCR using the HTBI primer set. In TCRdb, the multiplex PCR reads were re-called with MiXCR into one record per CDR3 protein. The sample yields a few hundred thousand distinct CDR3 sequences, roughly 15% seen once. Specimen: blood. The source of these receptors is a woman in her fifties or sixties with Graves' hyperthyroidism that later progressed to Graves' ophthalmopathy.

The rearrangement uses TRBV7-9 and TRBJ1-1; unclear D gene. Germline values: CDR1 SEHNR, CDR2 FQNEAQ (reference sequence). This CDR3 has 13 amino acids. V was pared by 4 bases and J by 0 bases, with 6 bases between. CDR3: CASSYQMNTEAFF. In nucleotides, the CDR3 is TGTGCCAGCAGCTACCAGATGAACACTGAAGCTTTCTTT. The variable domain in full, with the rest retrieved from reference TRBV7-9 and TRBJ1-1, is DTGVSQNPRHKITKRGQNVTFRCDPISEHNRLYWYRQTLGQGPEFLTYFQNEAQLEKSRLLSDRFSAERPKGSFSTLEIQRTEQGDSAMYLCASSYQMNTEAFFGQGTRLTVV.

Ten or more counts support this clonotype. The chain combines TRBV11-2 with TRBJ2-3; weak D call: TRBD2 (6 bases). The CDR3 consists of 15 residues. V was shortened by 5 bases and J by 7 bases, with 19 bases between the two germline ends. Germline values: CDR1 SGHAT, CDR2 FQNNGV. The chain's CDR3 is CASSLGGLRGNTQYF. CDR3 coding DNA: TGTGCCAGCAGCCTAGGAGGCCTCCGCGGGAATACGCAGTATTTT.

V is TRBV10-2 and J is TRBJ2-1, with 9 nucleotides matching TRBD2. The CDR3 length is 13 residues. J was trimmed by 10 bases and V by 6 bases; bases with no gene match: 7. Germline CDR1 and CDR2: WSHSY and SAAADI. As DNA, the CDR3 is TGCGCCAGCAGGGCGGGAGGGCCATTGGAGCAGTTCTTC. Residues: CASRAGGPLEQFF.

This clonotype was counted between two and nine times. The chain has TRBV10-3 and TRBJ1-2; a weak D match, TRBD1 (5 bases). The CDR3 extends over 11 amino acids. Germline CDR1 is ENHRY and CDR2 is SYGVKD. Deletions cut 7 bases from V and 4 bases from J, with 7 bases between. In DNA, the CDR3 is TGTGCCATCAATGGGGCCTATGGCTACACCTTC. It translates to CAINGAYGYTF.

The genes are TRBV7-3 and TRBJ1-2, with unresolved D. This CDR3 has 13 residues. V lost 7 bases and J lost 6, with 15 bases in between. Germline V CDR1 and CDR2: SGHTA, FQGTGA. The CDR3 reads CASTKTRLNGYTF. The DNA for the CDR3 is TGTGCCAGCACGAAGACAAGACTCAATGGCTACACCTTC.

The sample holds many counts of this clonotype. The rearrangement joins TRBV28 to TRBJ2-7; D possibly matches TRBD1 or TRBD2 (5 bases each). CDR1 MDHEN and CDR2 SYDVKM come from the germline V gene. V lost 7 bases and J 0 bases, leaving 19 bases between the germline ends. This CDR3 spans 16 amino acids. Here the CDR3 reads CASIRAPGRGSYEQYF. In nucleotides, the CDR3 is TGTGCCAGCATCCGTGCGCCGGGACGGGGCTCCTACGAGCAGTACTTC.

This clonotype occurred many times. The chain uses TRBV12-3 or TRBV12-4 and TRBJ1-1; D may be TRBD1 (6 bases). The V and J ends lost 0 bases and 9 bases respectively, with 8 bases between them. CDR3 size: 12 residues. As DNA, the CDR3 is TGTGCCAGCAGTTTAGCAACAGGGAAAGCTTTCTTT. It codes for CASSLATGKAFF.

This clonotype was detected a few times. This chain connects TRBV5-1 to TRBJ1-3; TRBD1 aligns across 9 bases. The V gene end was trimmed by 2 bases and the J gene end by 2 bases; junction bases not matched to a gene: 2. This CDR3 region has 15 residues. Germline CDR1 SGHRS, CDR2 YFSETQ. The DNA of the CDR3 is TGCGCCAGCAGCTTCTGGACAGGGGCTGGAAACACCATATATTTT. It yields the protein CASSFWTGAGNTIYF.

The chain links TRBV15 to TRBJ2-6; the D is unclear. Deletions cut 4 bases from V and 1 base from J, with 11 bases between. This CDR3 has 16 amino acids. Per germline, CDR1 LNHNV and CDR2 YYDKDF (reference sequence). The DNA of the CDR3 is TGTGCCACCAGCACTGAGCGCATTTCTGGGGCCAACGTCCTGACTTTC. It specifies CATSTERISGANVLTF.

This clonotype was detected many times. V and J are TRBV20-1 and TRBJ1-5; weak D call: TRBD1 (5 bases). CDR3 length equals 17 residues. V was clipped by 0 bases and J by 1 base, with 16 bases between them. CDR1 and CDR2 (germline): DFQATT, SNEGSKA (reference sequence). The CDR3 DNA is TGCAGTGCTAGAGAGGTGGAGGGGCCGGGAAGCAATCAGCCCCAGCATTTT. Encoded protein: CSAREVEGPGSNQPQHF.

This clonotype was counted ten times or more. The V and J genes are TRBV24-1 and TRBJ2-2; 8 nucleotides align to TRBD1. Per germline, CDR1 KGHDR and CDR2 SFDVKD. Trimming removed 7 bases from V and 4 bases from J; junction bases left unmatched: 10. CDR3 length: 16 amino acids. The CDR3 DNA reads TGTGCCACCAGCACCGCAGGACAGGGCATCACCGGGGAGCTGTTTTTT. It yields the protein CATSTAGQGITGELFF.

The chain has TRBV6-1 and TRBJ1-1, with 7 bases matching TRBD1. Germline CDR1 and CDR2: MNHNS and SASEGT. After removal of 6 bases from V and 6 bases from J, the junction contained 10 bases not matched to a gene. This CDR3 region has 14 residues. As DNA, the CDR3 is TGTGCCAGCAGAAGACAGGGAGGAGTAGCTGAAGCTTTCTTT. This translates into CASRRQGGVAEAFF.

The sample holds many counts of this clonotype. As DNA, the CDR3 is TGTGCCAGCAGTTTGGCTCTCGGGACATCCACTGAAGCTTTCTTT. This gives the protein CASSLALGTSTEAFF. This chain joins TRBV12-3 or TRBV12-4 and TRBJ1-1, with D possibly being TRBD1 (6 bases). The V and J ends lost 3 bases and 4 bases respectively, with 15 bases between them. This CDR3 region has 15 residues.

The chain is built from TRBV6-2 or TRBV6-3 and TRBJ1-5, with TRBD1 matching over 9 bases. Germline trimming cut 2 bases from V and 2 bases from J; bases unmatched to any gene: 4. The CDR3 is made up of 16 amino acids. Germline assignment: CDR1 MNHEY and CDR2 SVGEGT. CDR3 DNA sequence: TGTGCCAGCAGTTACCAAAGGGACAGGGGCAATCAGCCCCAGCATTTT. The encoded protein is CASSYQRDRGNQPQHF.

This clonotype has ten or more counts. V is TRBV20-1 and J is TRBJ2-3; 9 bases line up with TRBD1. V gave up 6 bases and J gave up 3 bases; unmatched junction bases: 10. CDR1 and CDR2 (germline): DFQATT, SNEGSKA (reference sequence). CDR3 length equals 15 residues. CDR3 in DNA: TGCAGTGCGGCACGGGGGACAGGGAAGACAGATACGCAGTATTTT. It encodes CSAARGTGKTDTQYF.

This chain links TRBV30 with TRBJ1-5; the D is unclear. V was shortened by 1 base and J by 4 bases, with 11 bases between the two germline ends. This CDR3 is built from 14 residues. Germline V lookup: CDR1 GTSNPN, CDR2 SVGIG (reference sequence). CDR3 coding DNA: TGTGCCTGGAGTGGATCCACTCCGAATCAGCCCCAGCATTTT. Translated, it gives CAWSGSTPNQPQHF.

This clonotype has at least ten counts. The genes are TRBV12-3 or TRBV12-4 and TRBJ1-2, with 9 bases identical to TRBD1. The CDR3 contains 17 residues. V shed 7 bases and J 1 base; nucleotides not matched to a gene: 13. DNA of the CDR3: TGTGCCAGCACCAATAGTGGGGACAGGGTGGTTAACTATGGCTACACCTTC. This codes for CASTNSGDRVVNYGYTF.

There are many counts of this clonotype. The chain carries TRBV20-1 and TRBJ2-7; D gene ambiguous. Germline values: CDR1 DFQATT, CDR2 SNEGSKA (reference sequence). The CDR3 is made up of 12 amino acids. V was clipped by 6 bases and J by 3 bases, with 12 bases between them. CDR3 coding DNA: TGCAGTGCCCTTCGAGCGAGCTACGAGCAGTACTTC. The encoded protein is CSALRASYEQYF.

This clonotype was detected ten times or more. This rearrangement joins TRBV11-2 to TRBJ1-1, with no clear D. This CDR3 comprises 13 residues. The germline V gene encodes CDR1 SGHAT and CDR2 FQNNGV. The germline V and J ends were trimmed by 1 base and 3 bases, with 6 bases remaining between them. The CDR3 loop is CASSLGRHTEAFF. DNA for the CDR3: TGTGCCAGCAGCTTAGGACGGCACACTGAAGCTTTCTTT.

The V and J genes are TRBV7-6 and TRBJ2-5, with D hard to call. CDR3 size: 12 residues. In germline, CDR1 is SGHVS, CDR2 FNYEAQ. Trimming pared 4 bases from V and 7 bases from J, leaving 10 bases between. The CDR3 DNA follows: TGTGCCAGCAGCTCGGGTGTATGGACCCAGTACTTC. It codes for CASSSGVWTQYF.

CDR3 sequence reads: CAISDPDTGDPYEQYF. The CDR3 bases are TGTGCCATCAGTGACCCCGACACGGGGGACCCCTACGAGCAGTACTTC. This rearrangement joins TRBV10-3 to TRBJ2-7; possibly TRBD2 for D (6 bases). Germline lookup yields CDR1 ENHRY and CDR2 SYGVKD. CDR3 length: 16 amino acids. The V end lost 3 bases, the J end lost 2 bases, and 17 bases lay between the germline ends.